The subject of this entry is one T cell receptor (beta chain). How the authors handled the data: Estimation of nucleated cell counts relied on the amplification of reference gene primers. Sequencing was performed with immunoSEQ multiplex PCR; in TCRdb, only in-frame clones are kept and a portion is missing. V and J calls plus clone size are reproduced from that table; the DNA served to infer D and trimming. Here the sample spans more than 80,000 clones, around 87% being singletons. This CDR3 comprises 16 residues. The ends lost 4 bases at V and 2 bases at J; junction bases unmatched: 11. CDR1 and CDR2 from the germline V gene are SGHAT and FQNNGV. This record belongs to a study of blood T cell repertoires in COVID-19. For the study at large: Specimens from acute and convalescent COVID-19 originated in the United States, Italy and Spain. T cells, B-cell-depleted T cells, or PBMCs supplied cDNA or gDNA.

The chain has TRBV11-2 and TRBJ2-7, with 7 bases identical to TRBD1. This clonotype was obtained from a man between 40 and 49 years old with acute or convalescent COVID-19. The sequenced material came from peripheral blood. The CDR3 protein is CASSSQTGTVTYEQYF. CDR3 coding DNA: TGTGCCAGCAGCTCGCAAACCGGGACAGTAACCTACGAGCAGTACTTC.